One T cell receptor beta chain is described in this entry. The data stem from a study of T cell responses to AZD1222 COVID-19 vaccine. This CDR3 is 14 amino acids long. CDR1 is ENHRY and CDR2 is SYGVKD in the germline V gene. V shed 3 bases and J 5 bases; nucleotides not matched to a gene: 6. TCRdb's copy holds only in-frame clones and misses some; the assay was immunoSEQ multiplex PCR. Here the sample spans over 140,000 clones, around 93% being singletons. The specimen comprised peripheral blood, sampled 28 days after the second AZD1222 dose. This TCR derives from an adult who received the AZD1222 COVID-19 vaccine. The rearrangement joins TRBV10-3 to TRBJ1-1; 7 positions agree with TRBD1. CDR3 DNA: TGTGCCATCAGTGACCGACAGGGAGAGACTGAAGCTTTCTTT. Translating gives CAISDRQGETEAFF.